A single sample is the source of the 27 T cell receptor beta chains below, sequenced in a study of vaccination and CD4 T cells after COVID-19. Treatment specified: approximately 9-day PBMC culture with coronavirus spike peptide pools or control peptides (ViraFEST assay). These receptors have no known antigen. Cultured CD4+ T-cell DNA underwent Oncomine TCR Beta short-read sequencing. TCRdb re-called the PCR reads with MiXCR, one entry per CDR3 protein. The repertoire holds approximately 14,000 distinct CDR3 sequences, with over 25% as singletons. The sample was cultured CD4+ T cells from blood. The receptors originated from a human donor with COVID-19.

Concerning this clonotype itself: The germline gene is not matched at one end of the junction; a read error may be the cause. The genes are TRBV7-8 and TRBJ1-5; D unclear. Germline CDR1 reads SGHVS; CDR2 reads FQNEAQ. The CDR3 covers 13 residues. The CDR3 nucleotides are TGTGCCGGCAGCCTGTATAGCAATCAGCCCCAGCATTTT. It codes for CAGSLYSNQPQHF. Full variable domain (missing parts from reference TRBV7-8 and TRBJ1-5): GAGVSQSPRYKVAKRGQDVALRCDPISGHVSLFWYQQALGQGPEFLTYFQNEAQLDKSGLPSDRFFAERPEGSVSTLKIQRTQQEDSAVYLCAGSLYSNQPQHFGDGTRLSIL.

Remarks on this clonotype: A read error may account for a junction end that differs from germline. The chain links TRBV20-1 to TRBJ2-5, with D hard to call. Germline values: CDR1 DFQATT, CDR2 SNEGSKA (reference sequence). The CDR3 spans 12 residues. The CDR3: CSARGQKDTQYF. In nucleotides, the CDR3 is TGCAGTGCTAGAGGTCAGAAAGACACCCAGTACTTC.

The CDR3 nucleotides read TGTGCCAGCAGTTCCTTCGGGGGCGGGGAGACCCAGTACTTC. The encoded protein is CASSSFGGGETQYF. This chain connects TRBV6-5 to TRBJ2-5; either TRBD1 or TRBD2 may fit D (6 bases each). The germline CDR1 and CDR2 sequences are MNHEY and SVGAGI. This CDR3 has 14 residues. The ends were cut back, 4 bases at V and 5 bases at J, with 14 bases in the middle.

This clonotype is deemed medium-sized. The chain couples TRBV2 to TRBJ1-2, with a tentative D call TRBD1 (6 bases). The CDR3 has 14 amino acids. Trimming removed 7 bases from V and 4 bases from J, with 16 bases in between. Per the germline V gene, CDR1 is SNHLY and CDR2 is FYNNEI. CDR3 nucleotides: TGTGCCAGCAATTTGAGCAGGGACACCTATGGCTACACCTTC. It is translated as CASNLSRDTYGYTF.

The chain is built from TRBV19 and TRBJ2-3; D possibly corresponds to TRBD1 (6 bases). The V and J ends lost 10 bases and 0 bases respectively, with 14 bases between them. From germline, CDR1 is LNHDA and CDR2 SQIVND (reference sequence). The CDR3 has 14 residues. The CDR3 here is CATRTAPSTDTQYF. For the CDR3, the DNA is TGTGCCACTAGGACAGCACCTAGCACAGATACGCAGTATTTT.

The rearrangement uses TRBV24-1 and TRBJ2-7, with 8 bases fitting TRBD2. The CDR3 is 14 amino acids. V gave up 9 bases and J gave up 0 bases; unmatched junction bases: 6. Germline CDR1 KGHDR, CDR2 SFDVKD. The CDR3 spells CATQASGSSYEQYF. The CDR3 DNA is TGTGCCACCCAAGCTAGCGGGTCCTCCTACGAGCAGTACTTC.

This clonotype was seen only a few times. The rearrangement links TRBV5-1 to TRBJ2-5; TRBD2 agrees at 10 bases. CDR1 and CDR2 from the germline V gene are SGHRS and YFSETQ. This CDR3 has 13 residues. The V segment lost 7 bases and the J segment 5 bases; nucleotides outside the gene matches: 5. This CDR3 reads CASWSGGVETQYF. The CDR3 DNA reads as TGCGCCAGCTGGAGCGGGGGGGTGGAGACCCAGTACTTC.

The rearrangement links TRBV6-2 or TRBV6-3 to TRBJ1-1; D uncertain. Trimming removed 6 bases at V and 0 bases at J, with 23 bases between. CDR1 MNHEY and CDR2 SVGEGT come from the germline V gene. This CDR3 comprises 18 residues. DNA of the CDR3: TGTGCCAGCAGAACTACTTTCGGACCAACATGGTTGAACACTGAAGCTTTCTTT. Its translation: CASRTTFGPTWLNTEAFF.

V and J are TRBV6-1 and TRBJ2-5, with TRBD2 matching over 7 bases. The CDR3 is 16 residues long. With V trimmed by 11 bases and J by 3 bases, 18 bases remained unmatched. Germline V lookup: CDR1 MNHNS, CDR2 SASEGT. The CDR3 nucleotides are TGTGCCGCGAAAGTTTACCGAGCGGGGATTAAAGAGACCCAGTACTTC. It codes for CAAKVYRAGIKETQYF.

This clonotype has only a few counts. The chain links TRBV11-3 to TRBJ2-5; tentatively, D is TRBD2 (6 bases). V lost 5 bases and J lost 3, with 10 bases in between. This CDR3 region has 13 residues. CDR1 is SGHNT and CDR2 is YENEEA in the germline V gene. The CDR3 bases are TGTGCCAGCAGCACCGGGAGAAAAGAGACCCAGTACTTC. It translates to CASSTGRKETQYF.

The rearrangement links TRBV20-1 to TRBJ2-5; the D is unclear. Germline CDR1 DFQATT, CDR2 SNEGSKA (reference sequence). Between the trimmed V and J ends, which lost 6 bases and 3 bases, there was a span of 5 bases. This CDR3 is 10 amino acids long. Written as DNA, the CDR3 is TGCAGTGCGGGGAAAGAGACCCAGTACTTC. This gives the protein CSAGKETQYF.

There are a few counts of this clonotype. The chain recombines TRBV15 with TRBJ2-3; D might be TRBD1 (6 bases). The CDR3 runs 17 residues. The germline gives CDR1 LNHNV, CDR2 YYDKDF (reference sequence). V lost 6 bases, J lost 2 bases, and 21 bases lay in between. CDR3 sequence: CATRREIGTKYTDTQYF. As DNA, the CDR3 is TGTGCCACCAGGCGAGAAATAGGGACAAAATACACAGATACGCAGTATTTT.

This clonotype has a handful of counts. V and J are TRBV28 and TRBJ2-1, with D uncertain. Per germline, CDR1 MDHEN and CDR2 SYDVKM. Trimming shortened V by 1 base and J by 9 bases, and 10 bases separated the two germline ends. This CDR3 region has 13 residues. CDR3 DNA sequence: TGTGCCAGCAGTTTATCGGGTACGCTTGAGCAGTTCTTC. It is translated as CASSLSGTLEQFF.

This chain joins TRBV7-2 and TRBJ1-1; TRBD1 is a possible D gene (5 bases). CDR1 is SGHTA and CDR2 is FQGNSA in the germline V gene. CDR3 size: 14 residues. The ends were cut back, 5 bases at V and 4 bases at J, with 14 bases in the middle. The CDR3 protein is CASSPGTDTTEAFF. CDR3 bases: TGTGCCAGCAGCCCCGGGACGGATACCACTGAAGCTTTCTTT.

The chain combines TRBV20-1 with TRBJ2-5, with D unresolved. Germline CDR1 DFQATT, CDR2 SNEGSKA (reference sequence). V was clipped by 3 bases and J by 1 base, with 9 bases between them. The CDR3 contains 13 residues. The CDR3, as DNA: TGCAGTGCTAGCGACTCGCTCCAAGAGACCCAGTACTTC. Protein sequence: CSASDSLQETQYF.

The genes are TRBV28 and TRBJ1-6, with a weak D call TRBD1 (5 bases). Germline-derived CDR1 and CDR2 are MDHEN and SYDVKM. This CDR3 has 15 amino acids. V lost 7 bases and J 5 bases, leaving 15 bases between the germline ends. CDR3 loop: CASKTRGAHNSPLHF. The CDR3, as DNA: TGTGCCAGCAAAACACGAGGGGCTCATAATTCACCCCTCCACTTT.

This rearrangement joins TRBV7-9 to TRBJ2-5, with D maybe TRBD2 (5 bases). The V and J ends lost 6 bases and 5 bases respectively, with 22 bases between them. The CDR3 totals 16 residues. Germline loops: CDR1 SEHNR, CDR2 FQNEAQ (reference sequence). CDR3 amino acids: CASSRSGGASGETQYF. For the CDR3, the DNA is TGTGCCAGCAGTAGGAGCGGAGGCGCTAGTGGGGAGACCCAGTACTTC.

V gene TRBV18 combines with J gene TRBJ2-5; D is uncertain. Germline V CDR1 and CDR2: KGHSH, LQKENI. Trimming removed 2 bases at V and 5 bases at J, with 12 bases between. CDR3 length equals 14 residues. CDR3 loop: CASSPNIRSETQYF. In DNA form, the CDR3 reads TGTGCCAGCTCACCAAATATTAGGTCGGAGACCCAGTACTTC.

This clonotype is categorized as hyperexpanded. This sequence joins TRBV20-1 and TRBJ1-1; a possible D gene is TRBD1 (6 bases). CDR1 is DFQATT, CDR2 SNEGSKA, per germline (reference sequence). Trimming took off 5 bases at V and 0 bases at J, with 10 bases between the two ends. The CDR3 covers 13 residues. Here the CDR3 reads CSALGHMNTEAFF. CDR3 nucleotide sequence: TGCAGTGCTTTGGGACATATGAACACTGAAGCTTTCTTT.

In this sample, this clonotype turned up once. The genes are TRBV5-4 and TRBJ2-1, with TRBD2 identical over 11 bases. Germline lookup yields CDR1 SGHNT and CDR2 YYREEE (reference sequence). V shed 4 bases, J shed 6 bases, and the junction held 3 bases outside the gene matches. This CDR3 is 14 amino acids long. Here the CDR3 reads CASSLAGGGNEQFF. In nucleotides, the CDR3 is TGTGCCAGCAGCCTAGCGGGGGGAGGCAATGAGCAGTTCTTC.

The chain couples TRBV11-2 to TRBJ2-7; D remains unclear. Trimming removed 4 bases from V and 8 bases from J, with 6 bases in between. Germline values: CDR1 SGHAT, CDR2 FQNNGV. The CDR3 sequence is 10 residues long. The CDR3 nucleotides read TGTGCCAGCAGCTCCCGCCAGCAGTACTTC. This encodes CASSSRQQYF. The full variable domain, completed using reference TRBV11-2 and TRBJ2-7, is EAGVAQSPRYKIIEKRQSVAFWCNPISGHATLYWYQQILGQGPKLLIQFQNNGVVDDSQLPKDRFSAERLKGVDSTLKIQPAKLEDSAVYLCASSSRQQYFGPGTRLTVT.

The chain carries TRBV2 and TRBJ1-3, with D unresolved. Deletions cut 2 bases from V and 4 bases from J, with 3 bases between. The CDR3 is 12 residues long. Germline V gives CDR1 SNHLY, CDR2 FYNNEI. The CDR3 nucleotides are TGTGCCAGCAGTGAACGGGGAAACACCATATATTTT. Its protein product is CASSERGNTIYF.

This clonotype appeared a few times. The chain couples TRBV29-1 to TRBJ1-4; D gene ambiguous. Germline V gene lookup returns CDR1 SQVTM and CDR2 ANQGSEA. The germline V and J ends were trimmed by 4 bases and 2 bases, with 11 bases remaining between them. CDR3 length: 14 amino acids. CDR3 residues: CSVARLRTNEKLFF. The DNA for the CDR3 is TGCAGCGTTGCTAGGTTAAGGACTAATGAAAAACTGTTTTTT.

The chain uses TRBV9 and TRBJ2-2; a possible D gene is TRBD1 (5 bases). The CDR3 consists of 15 residues. Germline V CDR1 and CDR2: SGDLS, YYNGEE. V was cut by 1 base and J by 1 base, with 8 bases left in between. The CDR3 nucleotides are TGTGCCAGCAGCGTACGCAGGGAGAACACCGGGGAGCTGTTTTTT. The encoded protein is CASSVRRENTGELFF. The complete variable domain, with remaining parts taken from reference TRBV9 and TRBJ2-2, reads DSGVTQTPKHLITATGQRVTLRCSPRSGDLSVYWYQQSLDQGLQFLIQYYNGEERAKGNILERFSAQQFPDLHSELNLSSLELGDSALYFCASSVRRENTGELFFGEGSRLTVL.

CDR3 residues: CASSLRGRIVHEQYF. The CDR3 DNA sequence: TGTGCCAGCAGCTTGAGGGGAAGAATAGTCCACGAGCAGTACTTC. The chain has TRBV5-8 and TRBJ2-7; TRBD1 might be the D (5 bases). The V end lost 1 base, the J end lost 5 bases, and 16 bases lay between the germline ends. Germline CDR1 is SGHTS and CDR2 is YDEGEE. The CDR3 covers 15 residues.

This clonotype occurred a few times. The CDR3 loop is CASILRSSGNTIYF. In DNA, the CDR3 is TGTGCCAGTATCCTCAGGAGCTCTGGAAACACCATATATTTT. The rearrangement links TRBV19 to TRBJ1-3; D is uncertain. This CDR3 is 14 amino acids long. V was clipped by 7 bases and J by 0 bases, with 10 bases between them. Germline lookup yields CDR1 LNHDA and CDR2 SQIVND (reference sequence).

The table lists this clonotype with a few counts. The chain is built from TRBV7-2 and TRBJ2-5; D may be TRBD1 or TRBD2 (6 bases each). Germline loops: CDR1 SGHTA, CDR2 FQGNSA. This CDR3 comprises 15 residues. Deletions cut 4 bases from V and 4 bases from J, with 16 bases between. CDR3 residues: CASSYNVGGGETQYF. The CDR3 coding sequence is TGTGCCAGCAGCTACAATGTGGGGGGCGGAGAGACCCAGTACTTC.